These T cell receptor beta chains were read from a single sample in a study of T cells after yellow fever vaccination. One entry per CDR3 protein, called by TCRdb with MiXCR from the 5' RACE reads. This table holds 300,000 to 350,000 distinct CDR3 sequences, around 8.1% found once. The starting material was PBMCs, obtained more than 40 days after the first yellow fever vaccination. Source of these receptors: a man between 18 and 29 years old who received the YFV17D yellow fever vaccine. CDR3s include the opening cysteine and the closing phenylalanine or tryptophan. Fields, in order: CDR3 DNA, CDR3 protein, D gene, V gene, J gene, clone size. The D gene is left open where the match is weak. Clone size is stated in some rows and not others, as once, few, many or a class when expanded.

CDR3 DNA: TGTGCCAGTACTGGTTCTATGGTTCAGCCCCAGCATTTT
CDR3 protein: CASTGSMVQPQHF
D gene: .
V gene: TRBV19
J gene: TRBJ1-5
clone size: few

CDR3 DNA: TGTGCCAGCAGCTTAGTGTGGGGGAGGAACAATCAGCCCCAGCATTTT
CDR3 protein: CASSLVWGRNNQPQHF
D gene: .
V gene: TRBV7-2
J gene: TRBJ1-5
clone size: few

CDR3 DNA: TGTGCCACCAGTGACCAGGGGGTTCAGCCCCAGCATTTT
CDR3 protein: CATSDQGVQPQHF
D gene: TRBD1
V gene: TRBV24-1
J gene: TRBJ1-5
clone size: few

CDR3 DNA: TGCGCCAGCAGCCCCTTTTCGGGGGGCATCACAGATACGCAGTATTTT
CDR3 protein: CASSPFSGGITDTQYF
D gene: .
V gene: TRBV5-1
J gene: TRBJ2-3
clone size: many

CDR3 DNA: TGTGCCAGCAGTGCCCGGTTGGACTACACCTTC
CDR3 protein: CASSARLDYTF
D gene: .
V gene: TRBV6-2/TRBV6-3
J gene: TRBJ1-2
clone size: few

CDR3 DNA: TGCGCCAGCAGCCAAGTCGCAGGGGTTTCACCCCTCCACTTT
CDR3 protein: CASSQVAGVSPLHF
D gene: .
V gene: TRBV4-1
J gene: TRBJ1-6
clone size: .

CDR3 DNA: TGTGCCAGCAGCCCAGGGTTCTATAATTCACCCCTCCACTTT
CDR3 protein: CASSPGFYNSPLHF
D gene: .
V gene: TRBV7-9
J gene: TRBJ1-6
clone size: few

CDR3 DNA: TGTGCCAGCAGCCCTCTTTCCTGGGATACGCAGTATTTT
CDR3 protein: CASSPLSWDTQYF
D gene: .
V gene: TRBV7-9
J gene: TRBJ2-3
clone size: few

CDR3 DNA: TGCGCCAGCAGCCATTTCAGGGGCAACGAGCAGTACTTC
CDR3 protein: CASSHFRGNEQYF
D gene: .
V gene: TRBV4-1
J gene: TRBJ2-7
clone size: many

CDR3 DNA: TGCGCCAGCAGTGAGGGGCCATCGAACACTGAAGCTTTCTTT
CDR3 protein: CASSEGPSNTEAFF
D gene: .
V gene: TRBV10-2
J gene: TRBJ1-1
clone size: few

CDR3 DNA: TGTGCCATCAGTGAGTCGTGGGGGACAGGGGGCGGGCTGACTGAAGCTTTCTTT
CDR3 protein: CAISESWGTGGGLTEAFF
D gene: TRBD1
V gene: TRBV10-3
J gene: TRBJ1-1
clone size: .

CDR3 DNA: TGCAGTGCCACCCAGATGAGGGGCCTACCCTACGAGCAGTACTTC
CDR3 protein: CSATQMRGLPYEQYF
D gene: .
V gene: TRBV20-1
J gene: TRBJ2-7
clone size: .

CDR3 DNA: TGTGCCAGCAGTGAATCGGACGCTGGGGCCAACGTCCTGACTTTC
CDR3 protein: CASSESDAGANVLTF
D gene: .
V gene: TRBV2
J gene: TRBJ2-6
clone size: many

CDR3 DNA: TGTGCCAGCAGCTTACCAATCATAGCGGGAGATACGCAGTATTTT
CDR3 protein: CASSLPIIAGDTQYF
D gene: TRBD2
V gene: TRBV7-2
J gene: TRBJ2-3
clone size: .

CDR3 DNA: TGTGCCAGCAGTGAAGCCACAGGGTTCGCACCCCTCCACTTT
CDR3 protein: CASSEATGFAPLHF
D gene: .
V gene: TRBV6-1
J gene: TRBJ1-6
clone size: few

CDR3 DNA: TGTGCCAGCAGCTTGCTAGCCGGGACAGGGGCTCTCTATGGCTACACCTTC
CDR3 protein: CASSLLAGTGALYGYTF
D gene: TRBD1
V gene: TRBV5-6
J gene: TRBJ1-2
clone size: .

CDR3 DNA: TGCAGTGCTAGGACGGGGGGCTCCTACGAGCAGTACTTC
CDR3 protein: CSARTGGSYEQYF
D gene: TRBD2
V gene: TRBV20-1
J gene: TRBJ2-7
clone size: few

CDR3 DNA: TGTGCCAGCAGCGCAATTCAGGGGGTTACCCAGTACTTC
CDR3 protein: CASSAIQGVTQYF
D gene: TRBD1
V gene: TRBV9
J gene: TRBJ2-5
clone size: few

CDR3 DNA: TGTGCCACCCGCCTTAGCGGTTCCTACAATGAGCAGTTCTTC
CDR3 protein: CATRLSGSYNEQFF
D gene: .
V gene: TRBV5-5
J gene: TRBJ2-1
clone size: few

CDR3 DNA: TGTGCCATCAGTGACGACAGGGGGAATGAGCAGTTCTTC
CDR3 protein: CAISDDRGNEQFF
D gene: TRBD1
V gene: TRBV10-3
J gene: TRBJ2-1
clone size: .

CDR3 DNA: TGTGCCAGCGGGGACTACGAGCAGTACTTC
CDR3 protein: CASGDYEQYF
D gene: .
V gene: TRBV19
J gene: TRBJ2-7
clone size: few

CDR3 DNA: TGCGCCAGCAGCCCCAGCGTCCGGACTAGCGGGACTCGAGGGGCAGATACGCAGTATTTT
CDR3 protein: CASSPSVRTSGTRGADTQYF
D gene: TRBD2
V gene: TRBV4-3
J gene: TRBJ2-3
clone size: .

CDR3 DNA: TGTGCCAGCAGCCCGGGACTAGGGGGAGAGACCCAGTACTTC
CDR3 protein: CASSPGLGGETQYF
D gene: TRBD2
V gene: TRBV7-2
J gene: TRBJ2-5
clone size: many

CDR3 DNA: TGCAGTGGGTCGCGGGGGGGTGCGAATGAGCAGTTCTTC
CDR3 protein: CSGSRGGANEQFF
D gene: TRBD2
V gene: TRBV20-1
J gene: TRBJ2-1
clone size: .

CDR3 DNA: TGTGCCAGCAGCCCCCGCCCCGGCACAGGGAACTATAATTCACCCCTCCACTTT
CDR3 protein: CASSPRPGTGNYNSPLHF
D gene: .
V gene: TRBV6-1
J gene: TRBJ1-6
clone size: few

CDR3 DNA: TGTGCCAGCAGCCCTACAGGGCGAGGGTTCTTC
CDR3 protein: CASSPTGRGFF
D gene: .
V gene: TRBV11-2
J gene: TRBJ2-1
clone size: few

CDR3 DNA: TGTGCCAGCTCACCACCCTCCTATAATTCACCCCTCCACTTT
CDR3 protein: CASSPPSYNSPLHF
D gene: .
V gene: TRBV18
J gene: TRBJ1-6
clone size: few

CDR3 DNA: TGCGCCAGCAGCTCGACTAGCAGAACAGATACGCAGTATTTT
CDR3 protein: CASSSTSRTDTQYF
D gene: TRBD2
V gene: TRBV5-1
J gene: TRBJ2-3
clone size: .

CDR3 DNA: TGTGCCAGCAGCTTAGGACAGGTTCCCGGGGAGCTGTTTTTT
CDR3 protein: CASSLGQVPGELFF
D gene: .
V gene: TRBV7-9
J gene: TRBJ2-2
clone size: .